This T cell receptor beta chain was obtained from a study of shared clonotypes between healthy human individuals. Findings and limits, study-wide: Roughly 5% of naive CD4 clonotypes were common to several donors.

On this clone itself: What it recognizes is unknown.

Naive CD45RA+ and memory CD45RA-negative subsets were split from CD4+ cells. Germline V CDR1 and CDR2: MDHEN, SYDVKM. V shed 5 bases and J 0 bases; nucleotides not matched to a gene: 7. The CDR3 is 16 residues long. Source study methods: ImmunoSEQ output held junction-only sequences without quality scores, so filtering differed. TCRdb's table, derived via immunoSEQ multiplex PCR, lists solely in-frame clones and lacks some. The D gene and trimming were derived from the DNA, and the V and J assignments and clone size from that table. The table has approximately 2.5 million clones, under 95% seen once. The sequence was obtained from a man in his late teens or twenties in good health. Some clones in this sample may be carry-over from other donors' samples. The sequencing sample was made of naive CD4+ T cells from PBMCs. Sample subset: CD45RA+ positively selected. V usage is TRBV28 and J usage is TRBJ2-7; 10 nucleotides align to TRBD1. The CDR3 sequence: CASSPPRDRGSYEQYF. In nucleotides, the CDR3 is TGTGCCAGCAGTCCCCCACGGGACAGGGGCTCCTACGAGCAGTACTTC.